This paragraph covers one T cell receptor beta chain sequence. Its antigen has not been determined. The input lacks base qualities; no much larger clone sits a single base away. This record comes from a study of T cell changes during pregnancy in multiple sclerosis (dated 2019 in TCRdb). About the study as a whole: In women with multiple sclerosis, the researchers looked at how the T cell repertoire shifted as pregnancy progressed.

CDR1 MGHRA and CDR2 YSYEKL were looked up in the germline V gene. Including the terminal cysteine and phenylalanine, the CDR3 comprises 16 residues. The kept DNA is CDR3 alone, 48 bases in frame from the first base. The trim is 3 bases for V and 0 bases for J, with a gap of 13 bases between the germline ends. Preparation of the library involved the immunoSEQ multiplex PCR assay. TCRdb stores this immuneACCESS table with in-frame sequences only. Part of the clones is absent; in the studies checked, under half of the shortfall reflects unresolved V genes, and no reason is known for the rest. Counted in this sample were some 26,000 clones; roughly 90% of them appeared once. The ten top clones hold 0.45% to 0.7% of the sample.

Specimen: CD4+ T cells from peripheral blood mononuclear cells, collected in the first trimester of pregnancy. The TCR sequence derives from a female donor in good health, enrolled as a control in a pregnancy study. The chain is assembled from TRBV4-1 and TRBJ2-3; the D region possibly corresponds to TRBD2 (5 bases align). The DNA reads as follows: TGCGCCAGCAGCCATTACAGCGGTGTTAGCACAGATACGCAGTATTTT. The encoded protein is CASSHYSGVSTDTQYF.